One TCR beta chain is described in this entry. This sample was taken from a study of T cell changes during pregnancy in multiple sclerosis. The CDR3 has 15 residues. The J segment lost 1 base and the V segment lost 3 bases, leaving 1 base of the junction unmatched. Per germline, CDR1 SGHRS and CDR2 YFSETQ. The assay was immunoSEQ multiplex PCR, and TCRdb's table has in-frame clones only and misses some. The sample includes about 110,000 clones, about 90% of them seen just once. Sequenced material: peripheral blood, taken before pregnancy. V is TRBV5-1 and J is TRBJ2-7; 13 bases are a match to TRBD2. This clonotype was obtained from a female donor with multiple sclerosis, enrolled in a pregnancy study. The CDR3, as DNA: TGCGCCAGCAGCTCGACTAGCGGGGGGTCCTACGAGCAGTACTTC. This encodes CASSSTSGGSYEQYF.